This is a list of T cell receptor beta chains from one sample in a study of T cells in Graves' hyperthyroidism and ophthalmopathy. TCRdb reanalysed the multiplex PCR reads using MiXCR and keeps one entry per CDR3 protein. The data show about 690,000 distinct CDR3 sequences, 17% seen once. Material for sequencing was blood. All receptors derive from a man between 50 and 59 years old with Graves' hyperthyroidism. CDR3s include the opening cysteine and the closing phenylalanine or tryptophan. A D gene is named only where the DNA matches it firmly. Only some rows state a clone size, as once, few, many or a class for expanded clones.

size	D	V	J	CDR3	DNA
many	-	TRBV11-2	TRBJ1-1	CASSLGQGNYYTEAFF	TGTGCCAGCAGCTTAGGGCAGGGTAATTATTACACTGAAGCTTTCTTT
many	-	TRBV12-3/TRBV12-4	TRBJ1-2	CASSKTDNYGYTF	TGTGCCAGCAGTAAGACTGATAACTATGGCTACACCTTC
few	-	TRBV27	TRBJ2-1	CASGPGPAYNEQFF	TGTGCCAGTGGACCGGGACCAGCTTACAATGAGCAGTTCTTC
many	-	TRBV7-9	TRBJ2-7	CASSAIGFPYEQYF	TGTGCCAGCAGCGCAATAGGATTCCCCTACGAGCAGTACTTC
many	TRBD2	TRBV27	TRBJ2-7	CASSSLMGGNEQYF	TGTGCCAGCAGTTCCCTGATGGGGGGGAACGAGCAGTACTTC
many	TRBD2	TRBV11-3	TRBJ2-1	CASSFGGTSEDEQFF	TGTGCCAGCAGCTTCGGGGGGACTAGCGAAGATGAGCAGTTCTTC
-	TRBD2	TRBV10-2	TRBJ2-5	CASRVDSGSKQETQYF	TGCGCCAGCAGGGTGGATAGCGGGAGTAAACAAGAGACCCAGTACTTC
many	TRBD1	TRBV6-5	TRBJ1-2	CASTLSGTVNYGYTF	TGTGCCAGCACCCTTTCCGGGACAGTTAACTATGGCTACACCTTC
few	-	TRBV24-1	TRBJ2-3	CATSGPLGDTQYF	TGTGCCACCAGTGGCCCGTTGGGAGATACGCAGTATTTT
many	-	TRBV28	TRBJ2-7	CASSLTGTAYEQYF	TGTGCCAGCAGCTTAACAGGGACTGCCTACGAGCAGTACTTC
-	TRBD1	TRBV29-1	TRBJ1-2	CSVPWTGGGYGYTF	TGCAGCGTCCCGTGGACAGGGGGCGGGTATGGCTACACCTTC
-	-	TRBV30	TRBJ1-2	CAWSQQGNYGYTF	TGTGCCTGGAGTCAACAGGGAAACTATGGCTACACCTTC
-	TRBD1	TRBV20-1	TRBJ1-1	CSARDSSRGATEAFF	TGCAGTGCTAGAGATTCGAGCAGGGGGGCCACTGAAGCTTTCTTT
-	TRBD2	TRBV20-1	TRBJ2-7	CSATGLAGVYEQYF	TGCAGTGCTACGGGACTAGCGGGAGTCTACGAGCAGTACTTC
many	TRBD2	TRBV28	TRBJ2-1	CASSQQREGRNEQFF	TGTGCCAGCAGTCAACAGCGGGAGGGACGGAATGAGCAGTTCTTC
few	-	TRBV29-1	TRBJ2-1	CSVGGGATYNEQFF	TGCAGCGTTGGCGGCGGAGCGACCTACAATGAGCAGTTCTTC
-	TRBD1	TRBV19	TRBJ1-2	CASSIFSGTGAGYTF	TGTGCCAGTAGTATCTTCTCCGGGACAGGGGCCGGCTACACCTTC
many	-	TRBV28	TRBJ1-1	CASSFWSGRNTEAFF	TGTGCCAGCAGTTTTTGGTCGGGGCGGAACACTGAAGCTTTCTTT
-	-	TRBV3-1	TRBJ2-2	CASSQSNRYDGELFF	TGTGCCAGCAGCCAAAGTAATAGATATGACGGGGAGCTGTTTTTT
few	-	TRBV27	TRBJ2-1	CASSLSLRNEQFF	TGTGCCAGCAGTTTATCCCTTCGCAATGAGCAGTTCTTC
many	TRBD1	TRBV3-1	TRBJ1-5	CASSQSKGQLSNQPQHF	TGTGCCAGCAGCCAATCAAAGGGACAGCTGAGCAATCAGCCCCAGCATTTT
-	-	TRBV20-1	TRBJ2-2	CSAPLRGSNTGELFF	TGCAGTGCTCCCCTGAGGGGATCGAACACCGGGGAGCTGTTTTTT
-	TRBD1	TRBV30	TRBJ2-7	CAWSVWDRGWEQYF	TGTGCCTGGAGTGTATGGGACAGGGGCTGGGAGCAGTACTTC
many	TRBD2	TRBV7-9	TRBJ2-1	CASSLRGLNPYNEQFF	TGTGCCAGCAGCCTTAGGGGACTAAACCCCTACAATGAGCAGTTCTTC
many	TRBD2	TRBV6-1	TRBJ2-2	CASSDGLAGGAGELFF	TGTGCCAGCAGTGATGGACTAGCGGGAGGTGCCGGGGAGCTGTTTTTT
many	-	TRBV11-1	TRBJ2-5	CASSRLRVGGYETQYF	TGTGCCAGCAGCCGTCTGAGGGTCGGTGGGTATGAGACCCAGTACTTC
few	-	TRBV5-1	TRBJ1-4	CASSLTVGAANEKLFF	TGCGCCAGCAGCTTGACGGTCGGAGCTGCTAATGAAAAACTGTTTTTT
few	TRBD1	TRBV24-1	TRBJ2-2	CATSDEGQGIVTGELFF	TGTGCCACCAGTGATGAGGGACAGGGAATCGTCACCGGGGAGCTGTTTTTT
many	-	TRBV28	TRBJ2-5	CASSLVTAGLYQETQYF	TGTGCCAGCAGTTTAGTCACGGCAGGATTGTACCAAGAGACCCAGTACTTC
many	-	TRBV7-3	TRBJ1-5	CASSFRVGQPQHF	TGTGCCAGCAGCTTCAGGGTAGGTCAGCCCCAGCATTTT
few	-	TRBV18	TRBJ1-5	CASSSQASNQPQHF	TGTGCCAGCTCATCACAGGCCAGCAATCAGCCCCAGCATTTT
many	-	TRBV24-1	TRBJ2-1	CATSDLQGGGSGQNNEQFF	TGTGCCACCAGTGATTTGCAAGGGGGAGGGAGCGGACAGAACAATGAGCAGTTCTTC
-	TRBD2	TRBV5-1	TRBJ2-7	CASSLELAGNYEQYF	TGCGCCAGCAGCTTGGAACTAGCGGGGAACTACGAGCAGTACTTC
many	-	TRBV11-2	TRBJ2-5	CASSLLGRQETQYF	TGTGCCAGCAGCTTATTAGGCAGACAAGAGACCCAGTACTTC
-	-	TRBV7-2	TRBJ1-6	CASGPAGHRSSYNSPLHF	TGTGCCAGCGGACCAGCGGGGCACAGGAGCTCCTATAATTCACCCCTCCACTTT
many	-	TRBV6-2/TRBV6-3	TRBJ2-7	CASSGQRRKTYEQYF	TGTGCCAGCAGTGGACAGCGGAGAAAAACCTACGAGCAGTACTTC
many	-	TRBV6-6	TRBJ2-7	CASSYFGTPLREQYF	TGTGCCAGCAGTTACTTCGGGACACCTTTGCGCGAGCAGTACTTC
many	TRBD1	TRBV12-3/TRBV12-4	TRBJ1-4	CASRQGASEKLFF	TGTGCCAGCAGACAGGGGGCCAGTGAAAAACTGTTTTTT
-	-	TRBV20-1	TRBJ2-5	CSAREFVRGETQYF	TGCAGTGCTAGAGAATTCGTAAGGGGAGAGACCCAGTACTTC
-	-	TRBV6-4	TRBJ2-1	CASSEFGGNNNGQFF	TGTGCCAGCAGTGAATTTGGCGGGAATAACAATGGGCAGTTCTTC
many	TRBD2	TRBV7-3	TRBJ2-5	CASSLSSGSETQYF	TGTGCCAGCAGCTTAAGTAGCGGGAGCGAGACCCAGTACTTC
many	-	TRBV28	TRBJ2-1	CASLLGAGEQFF	TGTGCCAGCCTTTTGGGGGCTGGTGAGCAGTTCTTC
-	-	TRBV19	TRBJ2-3	CASRLALSTDTQYF	TGTGCCAGTAGGCTAGCGCTCAGCACAGATACGCAGTATTTT
-	-	TRBV28	TRBJ2-2	CASSLPDGELFF	TGTGCCAGCAGTTTACCCGACGGGGAGCTGTTTTTT
many	TRBD2	TRBV20-1	TRBJ2-7	CSASPGGSLSEQYF	TGCAGTGCTAGTCCCGGCGGGAGTTTGTCCGAGCAGTACTTC
many	-	TRBV7-2	TRBJ1-6	CASSPAVGNNSPLHF	TGTGCCAGCAGTCCTGCAGTCGGAAATAATTCACCCCTCCACTTT
many	-	TRBV28	TRBJ2-5	CASSLWQGGFQETQYF	TGTGCCAGCAGTTTGTGGCAGGGTGGTTTCCAAGAGACCCAGTACTTC
many	TRBD1	TRBV29-1	TRBJ2-7	CSVLDRVGYEQYF	TGCAGCGTGTTGGACAGGGTCGGCTACGAGCAGTACTTC
once	-	TRBV19	TRBJ2-3	CASAYSSTDTQYF	TGTGCCAGTGCGTACTCCAGCACAGATACGCAGTATTTT
-	TRBD2	TRBV27	TRBJ2-1	CASTPAGLAGGSSYNEQFF	TGTGCCAGCACCCCCGCGGGACTAGCGGGAGGGAGCTCCTACAATGAGCAGTTCTTC
few	TRBD1	TRBV30	TRBJ1-2	CAWKFGTGPNYGYTF	TGTGCCTGGAAATTCGGGACAGGGCCTAACTATGGCTACACCTTC
few	-	TRBV28	TRBJ1-2	CASSPSRGYTF	TGTGCCAGCAGTCCCTCCCGGGGCTACACCTTC
many	-	TRBV9	TRBJ2-3	CASSVGSEIISTDTQYF	TGTGCCAGCAGCGTAGGTTCGGAGATCATCAGCACAGATACGCAGTATTTT
many	-	TRBV20-1	TRBJ2-7	CSAPTGSSYEQYF	TGCAGTGCACCGACAGGCAGCTCCTACGAGCAGTACTTC